This TCR beta chain comes out of a study of cytomegalovirus exposure and HLA in healthy donors. Study-level findings and limits: Subsequent analysis found a tendency for first-cohort TCR clusters to co-occur within the approximately 130 validation repertoires.

About this clone: Its antigen is unknown.

Measured with immunoSEQ multiplex PCR; TCRdb has only the in-frame clones, and not every one. The repertoire holds roughly 260,000 clones, about 86% seen once, with about 2.8% in the top ten. The sequencing sample was made of PBMCs. The TCR originated in a man between 18 and 29 years old in good health and CMV-seronegative.

CDR3 protein: CASSLPGGAAYEQYF. The CDR3 DNA reads TGTGCCAGCAGCCTCCCAGGGGGCGCCGCCTACGAGCAGTACTTC. The gene calls are TRBV7-2 and TRBJ2-7, with 8 bases lining up with TRBD1. Germline CDR1 reads SGHTA; CDR2 reads FQGNSA. V trimming: 5 bases; J trimming: 2 bases; junction bases outside the gene matches: 8. CDR3 size: 15 residues.